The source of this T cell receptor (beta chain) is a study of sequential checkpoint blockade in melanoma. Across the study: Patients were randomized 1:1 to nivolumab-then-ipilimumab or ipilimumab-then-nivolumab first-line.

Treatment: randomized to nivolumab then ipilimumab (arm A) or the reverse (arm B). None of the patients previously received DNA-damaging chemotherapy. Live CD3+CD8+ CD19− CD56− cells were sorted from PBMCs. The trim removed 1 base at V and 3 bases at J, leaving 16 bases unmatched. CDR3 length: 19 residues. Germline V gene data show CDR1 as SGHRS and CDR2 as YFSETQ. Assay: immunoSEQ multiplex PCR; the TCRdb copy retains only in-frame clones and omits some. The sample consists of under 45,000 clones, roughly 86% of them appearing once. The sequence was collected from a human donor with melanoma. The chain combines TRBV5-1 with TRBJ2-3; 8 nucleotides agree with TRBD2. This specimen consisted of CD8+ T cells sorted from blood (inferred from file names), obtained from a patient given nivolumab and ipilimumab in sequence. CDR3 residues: CASSLSFQRGTQWTDTQYF. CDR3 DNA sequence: TGCGCCAGCAGCTTGTCTTTCCAGCGGGGGACCCAGTGGACAGATACGCAGTATTTT.